This T cell receptor (beta chain) is drawn from a study of cytomegalovirus exposure and HLA in healthy donors. General study results and limits: Per published accounts, TCR beta sequences correctly predicted the HLA-A and HLA-B alleles of most subjects. Earlier analysis yielded a pattern in which most TCR beta V segments were productive about 90% or about 30% of the time. Fewer N-insertions (relative to the approximately 670-donor mean) were reportedly seen in an Asian-associated ancestry cluster in a later analysis.

The PCR had 60 Vbeta and 13 Jbeta primers. Produced via immunoSEQ multiplex PCR; TCRdb's table is partial and in-frame only. The sample lists 150,000 to 200,000 clones; around 77% were seen once. A word on this clone: The target antigen is unknown.

The CDR3 extends over 12 amino acids. Per the germline V gene, CDR1 is SEHNR and CDR2 is FQNEAQ (reference sequence). V was clipped by 5 bases and J by 8 bases, with 9 bases between them. This receptor was obtained from a woman in her twenties or thirties in good health and CMV-seronegative. Sequencing was performed on PBMCs. V gene TRBV7-9 combines with J gene TRBJ1-4; a weak D match, TRBD1 (6 bases). CDR3 loop: CASSPQGEKLFF. The CDR3 nucleotides are TGTGCCAGCAGCCCCCAGGGGGAAAAACTGTTTTTT.